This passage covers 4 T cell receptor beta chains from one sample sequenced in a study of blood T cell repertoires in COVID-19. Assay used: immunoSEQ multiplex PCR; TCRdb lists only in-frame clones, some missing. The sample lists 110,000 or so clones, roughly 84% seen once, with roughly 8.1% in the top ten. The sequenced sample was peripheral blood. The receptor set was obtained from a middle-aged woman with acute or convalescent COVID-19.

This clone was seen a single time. The CDR3 DNA is TGTGCCAGCAGTTACTCCCCGGACAGGGCAGCTTTCTTT. This codes for CASSYSPDRAAFF. The chain uses TRBV6-5 and TRBJ1-1, with 8 bases fitting TRBD1. The germline CDR1 and CDR2 sequences are MNHEY and SVGAGI. The J segment lost 10 bases and the V segment lost 0 bases, leaving 4 bases of the junction unmatched. The CDR3 totals 13 residues.

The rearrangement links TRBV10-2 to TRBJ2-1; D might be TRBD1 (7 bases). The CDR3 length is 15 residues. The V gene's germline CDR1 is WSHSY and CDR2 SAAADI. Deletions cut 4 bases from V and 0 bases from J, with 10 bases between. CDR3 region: CASSVQGGSYNEQFF. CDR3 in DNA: TGCGCCAGCAGTGTCCAGGGGGGCTCCTACAATGAGCAGTTCTTC.

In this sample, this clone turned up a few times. The CDR3 DNA sequence: TGCGCCAGCAGCCTTGGACTAGCGGGGGCCACCGGGGAGACCCAGTACTTC. Translating gives CASSLGLAGATGETQYF. The J gene is TRBJ2-5, the V gene TRBV4-1; 13 bases fit TRBD2. Trimming removed 4 bases from V and 5 bases from J; junction bases left unmatched: 10. CDR1 is MGHRA, CDR2 YSYEKL, per germline. CDR3 length: 17 residues.

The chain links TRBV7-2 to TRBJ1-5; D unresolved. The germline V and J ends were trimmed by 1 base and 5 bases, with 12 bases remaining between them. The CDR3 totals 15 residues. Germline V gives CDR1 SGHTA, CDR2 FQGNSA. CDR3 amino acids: CASSLGAEPYQPQHF. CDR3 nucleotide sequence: TGTGCCAGCAGCTTAGGAGCGGAACCCTATCAGCCCCAGCATTTT.